This is a list of T cell receptor beta chains from one sample in a study of cytomegalovirus exposure and HLA in healthy donors. Produced via immunoSEQ multiplex PCR; TCRdb's table is partial and in-frame only. The repertoire holds some 84,000 clones, with approximately 91% as singletons. Source material: PBMCs. Receptors originate from a young man in good health and CMV-seronegative. Each CDR3 is given with its conserved first and last residue. Fields, in order: J gene, D gene, V gene, clone size, CDR3 protein, CDR3 DNA. D genes are given only for firm matches. Clone size is stated in some rows and not others, as once, few, many or a class when expanded.

TRBJ2-5 | TRBD2 | TRBV7-6 | once | CASSLGLGETQYF | TGTGCCAGCAGCCTTGGACTAGGAGAGACCCAGTACTTC
TRBJ2-5 | NA | TRBV19 | NA | CASSDKLETQYF | TGTGCCAGTAGCGACAAGTTGGAGACCCAGTACTTC
TRBJ2-6 | TRBD1 | TRBV18 | NA | CASSLSPGTGSGANVLTF | TGTGCCAGCTCTCTCAGTCCCGGGACAGGCTCTGGGGCCAACGTCCTGACTTTC
TRBJ1-3 | NA | TRBV15 | NA | CATGTGSSGNTIYF | TGTGCCACGGGAACAGGGTCCTCTGGAAACACCATATATTTT
TRBJ1-2 | NA | TRBV28 | NA | CASSSGQHYGYTF | TGTGCCAGCAGTTCCGGACAGCACTATGGCTACACCTTC
TRBJ2-1 | TRBD1 | TRBV5-1 | once | CASSTTGGAKNEQFF | TGCGCCAGCAGCACGACAGGGGGCGCAAAGAATGAGCAGTTCTTC
TRBJ2-1 | NA | TRBV5-1 | NA | CASSLDGSTYNEQFF | TGCGCCAGCAGCTTAGACGGATCGACTTACAATGAGCAGTTCTTC
TRBJ1-3 | TRBD1 | TRBV5-4 | once | CASSLRTGTGNTIYF | TGTGCCAGCAGTCTTAGGACAGGGACTGGAAACACCATATATTTT
TRBJ2-7 | TRBD1 | TRBV28 | NA | CASDGTGPYEQYF | TGTGCCAGCGATGGGACAGGGCCGTACGAGCAGTACTTC
TRBJ2-5 | TRBD2 | TRBV10-2 | NA | CASSEAGVKQETQYF | TGCGCCAGCAGTGAGGCGGGGGTGAAACAAGAGACCCAGTACTTC
TRBJ2-7 | NA | TRBV29-1 | NA | CSVEDQSQYEQYF | TGCAGCGTTGAAGATCAGTCTCAATACGAGCAGTACTTC
TRBJ2-1 | NA | TRBV7-6 | NA | CASSPAHMSSYNEQFF | TGTGCCAGCAGCCCAGCGCACATGAGCTCCTACAATGAGCAGTTCTTC
TRBJ2-2 | TRBD2 | TRBV7-6 | NA | CASSPSPPGGGELFF | TGTGCCAGCAGCCCAAGTCCGCCGGGGGGCGGGGAGCTGTTTTTT